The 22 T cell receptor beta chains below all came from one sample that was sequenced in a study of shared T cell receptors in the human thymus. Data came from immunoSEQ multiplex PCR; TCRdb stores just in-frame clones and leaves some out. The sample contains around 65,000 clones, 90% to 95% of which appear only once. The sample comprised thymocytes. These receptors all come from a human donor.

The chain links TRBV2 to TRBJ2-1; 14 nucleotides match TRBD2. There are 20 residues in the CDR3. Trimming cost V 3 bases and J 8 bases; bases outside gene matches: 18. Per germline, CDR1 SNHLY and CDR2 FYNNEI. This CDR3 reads CASSEWAGLAGAHNSDEQFF. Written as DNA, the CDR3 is TGTGCCAGCAGTGAGTGGGCGGGACTAGCGGGGGCGCACAACAGCGATGAGCAGTTCTTC.

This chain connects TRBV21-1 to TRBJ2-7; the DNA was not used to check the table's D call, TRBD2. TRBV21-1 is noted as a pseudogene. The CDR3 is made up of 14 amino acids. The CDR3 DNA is TGTGCCAGCAATCTTAGCGGGCCCTCCTACGAGCAGTACTTC. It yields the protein CASNLSGPSYEQYF.

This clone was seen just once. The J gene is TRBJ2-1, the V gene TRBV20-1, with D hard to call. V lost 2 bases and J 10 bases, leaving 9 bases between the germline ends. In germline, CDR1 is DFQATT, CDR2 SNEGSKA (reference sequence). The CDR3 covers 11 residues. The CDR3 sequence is CSARLGLEQFF. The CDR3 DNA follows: TGCAGTGCTAGACTGGGGTTAGAGCAGTTCTTC.

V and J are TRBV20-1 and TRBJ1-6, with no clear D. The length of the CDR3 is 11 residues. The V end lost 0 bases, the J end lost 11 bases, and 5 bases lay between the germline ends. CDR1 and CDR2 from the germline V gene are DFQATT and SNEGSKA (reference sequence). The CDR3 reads CSARDRAPLHF. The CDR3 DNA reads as TGCAGTGCTAGAGATCGGGCACCCCTCCACTTT.

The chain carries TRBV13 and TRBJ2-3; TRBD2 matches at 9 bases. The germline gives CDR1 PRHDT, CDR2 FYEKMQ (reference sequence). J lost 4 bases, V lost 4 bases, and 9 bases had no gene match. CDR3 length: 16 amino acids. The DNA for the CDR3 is TGTGCCAGCAGCTCGCGGCCTAGCGGGGAATCAGATACGCAGTATTTT. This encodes CASSSRPSGESDTQYF.

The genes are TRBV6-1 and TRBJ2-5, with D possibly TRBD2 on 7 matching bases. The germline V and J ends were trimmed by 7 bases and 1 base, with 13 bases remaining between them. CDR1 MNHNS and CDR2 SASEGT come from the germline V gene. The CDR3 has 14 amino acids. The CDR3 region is CASTEGGGQETQYF. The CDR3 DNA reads TGTGCCAGCACCGAAGGGGGGGGCCAAGAGACCCAGTACTTC.

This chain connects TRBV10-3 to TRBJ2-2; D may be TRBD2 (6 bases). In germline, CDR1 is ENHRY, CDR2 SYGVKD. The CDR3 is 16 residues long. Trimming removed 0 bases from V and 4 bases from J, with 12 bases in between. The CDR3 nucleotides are TGTGCCATCAGTGAGTCGAGGTGGGGGGTCACCGGGGAGCTGTTTTTT. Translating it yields CAISESRWGVTGELFF.

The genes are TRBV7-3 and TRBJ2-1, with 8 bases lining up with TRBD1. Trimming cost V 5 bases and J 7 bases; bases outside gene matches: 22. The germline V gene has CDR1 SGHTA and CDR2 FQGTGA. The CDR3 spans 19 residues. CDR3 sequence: CASSPGDRSPTRSENEQFF. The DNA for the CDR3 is TGTGCCAGCAGCCCGGGGGACAGGTCCCCTACTCGTTCTGAGAATGAGCAGTTCTTC.

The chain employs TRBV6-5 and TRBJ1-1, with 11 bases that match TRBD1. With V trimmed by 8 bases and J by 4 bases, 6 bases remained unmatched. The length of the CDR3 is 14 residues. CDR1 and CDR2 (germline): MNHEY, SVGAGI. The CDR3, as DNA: TGTGCCAGCGGACAGGGGGCTTGGGGCACTGAAGCTTTCTTT. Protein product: CASGQGAWGTEAFF.

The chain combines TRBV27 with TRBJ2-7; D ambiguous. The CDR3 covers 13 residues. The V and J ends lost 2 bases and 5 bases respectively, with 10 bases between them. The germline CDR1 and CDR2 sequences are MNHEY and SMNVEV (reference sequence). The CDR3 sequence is CASSLSVVNEQYF. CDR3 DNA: TGTGCCAGCAGTTTAAGCGTCGTGAACGAGCAGTACTTC.

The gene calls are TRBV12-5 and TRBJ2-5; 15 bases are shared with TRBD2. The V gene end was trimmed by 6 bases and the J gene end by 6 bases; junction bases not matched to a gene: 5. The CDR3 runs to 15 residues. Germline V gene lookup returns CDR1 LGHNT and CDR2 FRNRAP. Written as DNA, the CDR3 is TGTGCTAGTGGGGGACTAGCGGGGGGCCGGAAGACCCAGTACTTC. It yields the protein CASGGLAGGRKTQYF.

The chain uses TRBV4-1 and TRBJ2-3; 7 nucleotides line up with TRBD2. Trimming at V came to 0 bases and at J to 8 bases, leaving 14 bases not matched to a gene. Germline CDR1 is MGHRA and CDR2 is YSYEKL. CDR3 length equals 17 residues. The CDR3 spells CASSQDRGGLEYGTQYF. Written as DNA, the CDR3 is TGCGCCAGCAGCCAAGATCGGGGCGGACTAGAATATGGTACGCAGTATTTT.

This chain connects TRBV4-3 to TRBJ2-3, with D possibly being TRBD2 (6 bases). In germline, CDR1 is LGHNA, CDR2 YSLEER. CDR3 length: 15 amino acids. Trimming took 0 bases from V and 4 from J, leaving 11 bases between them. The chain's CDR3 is CASSQDGGAPDTQYF. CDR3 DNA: TGCGCCAGCAGCCAAGACGGAGGGGCCCCAGATACGCAGTATTTT.

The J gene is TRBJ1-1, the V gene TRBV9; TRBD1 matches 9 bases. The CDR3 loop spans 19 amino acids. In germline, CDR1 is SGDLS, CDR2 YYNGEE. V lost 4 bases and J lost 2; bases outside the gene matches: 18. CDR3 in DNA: TGTGCCAGCAGCCGGGGACAGGGCTTACTATTACTGGAAAACACTGAAGCTTTCTTT. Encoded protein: CASSRGQGLLLLENTEAFF.

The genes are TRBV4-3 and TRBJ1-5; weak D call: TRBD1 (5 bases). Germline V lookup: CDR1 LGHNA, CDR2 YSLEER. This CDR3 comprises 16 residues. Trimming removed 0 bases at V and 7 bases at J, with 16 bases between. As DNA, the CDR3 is TGCGCCAGCAGCCAAGAGGCGGGGCAGGGATGGCAGCCCCAGCATTTT. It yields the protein CASSQEAGQGWQPQHF.

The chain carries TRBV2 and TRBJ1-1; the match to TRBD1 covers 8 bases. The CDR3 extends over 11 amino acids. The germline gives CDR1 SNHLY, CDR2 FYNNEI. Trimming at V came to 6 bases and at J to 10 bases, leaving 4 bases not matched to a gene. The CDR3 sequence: CASSPQGVAFF. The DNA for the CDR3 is TGTGCCAGCAGCCCACAGGGGGTAGCTTTCTTT.

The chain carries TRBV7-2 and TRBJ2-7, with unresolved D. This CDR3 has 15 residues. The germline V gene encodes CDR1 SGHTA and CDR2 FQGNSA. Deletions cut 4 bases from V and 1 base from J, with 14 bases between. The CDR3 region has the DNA TGTGCCAGCAGCTCCCCCCAGGCAGGTTCCTACGAGCAGTACTTC. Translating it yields CASSSPQAGSYEQYF.

CDR3 coding DNA: TGTGCCAGCAGTTACAGCCGGAACACTGAAGCTTTCTTT. Translating it yields CASSYSRNTEAFF. The chain couples TRBV6-6 to TRBJ1-1; no reliable D call. Germline values: CDR1 MNHNY, CDR2 SVGAGI (reference sequence). Between the trimmed V and J ends, which lost 2 bases and 1 base, there was a span of 5 bases. The CDR3 has 13 residues.

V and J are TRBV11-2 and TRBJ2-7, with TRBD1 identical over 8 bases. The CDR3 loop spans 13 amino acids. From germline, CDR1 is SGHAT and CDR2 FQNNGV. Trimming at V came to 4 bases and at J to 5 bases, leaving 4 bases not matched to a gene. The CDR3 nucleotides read TGTGCCAGCAGCTGGGACAGGTCGCACGAGCAGTACTTC. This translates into CASSWDRSHEQYF.

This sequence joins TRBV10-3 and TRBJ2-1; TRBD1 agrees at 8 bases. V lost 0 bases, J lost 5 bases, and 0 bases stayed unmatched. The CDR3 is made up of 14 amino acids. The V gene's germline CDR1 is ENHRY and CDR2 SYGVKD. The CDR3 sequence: CAISESGQDNEQFF. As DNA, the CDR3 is TGTGCCATCAGTGAGTCGGGACAGGACAATGAGCAGTTCTTC.

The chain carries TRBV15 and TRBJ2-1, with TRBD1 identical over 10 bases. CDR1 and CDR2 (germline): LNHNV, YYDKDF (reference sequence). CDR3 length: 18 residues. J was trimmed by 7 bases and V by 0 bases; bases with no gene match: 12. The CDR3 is CATSRDKWWDRGVNEQFF. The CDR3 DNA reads TGTGCCACCAGCAGAGATAAATGGTGGGACAGGGGTGTAAATGAGCAGTTCTTC.

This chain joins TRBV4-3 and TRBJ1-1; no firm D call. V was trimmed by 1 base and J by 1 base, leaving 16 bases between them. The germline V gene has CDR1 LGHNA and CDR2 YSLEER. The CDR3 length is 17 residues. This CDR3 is CASSQAQRSRGNTEAFF. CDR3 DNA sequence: TGCGCCAGCAGCCAAGCCCAAAGGTCCCGGGGGAACACTGAAGCTTTCTTT.